These 12 T cell receptor beta chains were sequenced from one sample in a study of blood T cells in healthy people across ages. Sample-barcoded 5' priming and a J-beta primer mix drove a second PCR of roughly 7 to 11 cycles. TCRdb reprocessed the 5' RACE reads via MiXCR and lists one record per CDR3 protein. The repertoire holds about 680,000 distinct CDR3 sequences, with more than 40% as singletons. Sequenced material: blood. These TCRs come from an older woman in good health.

V usage is TRBV28 and J usage is TRBJ2-5; 11 bases align to TRBD1. Near its end, the DNA agrees better with TRBJ2-7, so the J call may be wrong. Germline assignment: CDR1 MDHEN and CDR2 SYDVKM. CDR3 length: 16 amino acids. CDR3 region: CASSLVPGQGAYEQYF. CDR3 in DNA: TGTGCCAGCAGTTTAGTCCCCGGACAGGGGGCTTACGAGCAGTACTTC.

The rearrangement joins TRBV5-1 to TRBJ2-3, with D maybe TRBD1 (6 bases). This CDR3 contains 14 residues. The germline V gene encodes CDR1 SGHRS and CDR2 YFSETQ. Trimming removed 4 bases from V and 2 bases from J, with 11 bases in between. CDR3 DNA: TGCGCCAGCAGCACTGGACAGTACACAGATACGCAGTATTTT. As protein: CASSTGQYTDTQYF. The full variable domain, with the rest looked up from reference TRBV5-1 and TRBJ2-3, is KAGVTQTPRYLIKTRGQQVTLSCSPISGHRSVSWYQQTPGQGLQFLFEYFSETQRNKGNFPGRFSGRQFSNSRSEMNVSTLELGDSALYLCASSTGQYTDTQYFGPGTRLTVL.

V and J are TRBV7-2 and TRBJ1-4; 9 bases fit TRBD1. V was clipped by 5 bases and J by 8 bases; unmatched bases: 24. The CDR3 totals 20 residues. Germline V gene lookup returns CDR1 SGHTA and CDR2 FQGNSA. The CDR3, as DNA: TGTGCCAGCAGCCAACGGTCGGGACAGGGCCCCGCTAGCGCTAGAGAAAAACTGTTTTTT. The encoded protein is CASSQRSGQGPASAREKLFF. Based on the CDR3 plus reference TRBV7-2 and TRBJ1-4, the full variable domain is GAGVSQSPSNKVTEKGKDVELRCDPISGHTALYWYRQSLGQGLEFLIYFQGNSAPDKSGLPSDRFSAERTGGSVSTLTIQRTQQEDSAVYLCASSQRSGQGPASAREKLFFGSGTQLSVL.

This clonotype was seen at least ten times. The rearrangement links TRBV20-1 to TRBJ2-6; weak D call: TRBD1 (5 bases). Trimming took off 6 bases at V and 2 bases at J, with 11 bases between the two ends. Germline V gene data show CDR1 as DFQATT and CDR2 as SNEGSKA (reference sequence). CDR3 length equals 14 residues. In DNA, the CDR3 is TGCAGTGCCCGCGGCAGGGCTGGGGCCAACGTCCTGACTTTC. As protein: CSARGRAGANVLTF.

The genes are TRBV28 and TRBJ2-6; D remains unclear. V lost 5 bases, J lost 0 bases, and 11 bases lay in between. This CDR3 has 16 amino acids. CDR1 MDHEN and CDR2 SYDVKM come from the germline V gene. The CDR3 sequence: CASSAVSSSGANVLTF. CDR3 sequence (DNA): TGTGCCAGCAGTGCTGTCAGCTCCTCTGGGGCCAACGTCCTGACTTTC.

A note on this clonotype: At one boundary the junction diverges from the germline segment, which might be a read error. V and J are TRBV7-9 and TRBJ2-6; TRBD1 is a possible D gene (6 bases). This CDR3 region has 15 residues. Germline V lookup: CDR1 SEHNR, CDR2 FQNEAQ (reference sequence). DNA of the CDR3: TGTGCCTGCAGCCGACAGGTCTCTGGGGCCAACGTCCTGACTTTC. Residues: CACSRQVSGANVLTF.

The gene calls are TRBV20-1 and TRBJ2-1, with a tentative D call TRBD2 (5 bases). V lost 3 bases and J 7 bases, leaving 19 bases between the germline ends. Germline lookup yields CDR1 DFQATT and CDR2 SNEGSKA (reference sequence). The CDR3 sequence is 15 residues long. CDR3 DNA sequence: TGCAGTGCTAGGGGGAGATTCGGACGTCGTAATGAGCAGTTCTTC. The encoded protein is CSARGRFGRRNEQFF.

The chain recombines TRBV14 with TRBJ2-3, with D unresolved. The germline V gene encodes CDR1 SGHDN and CDR2 FVKESK. This CDR3 has 17 amino acids. V lost 0 bases and J 6 bases, leaving 19 bases between the germline ends. The CDR3 DNA follows: TGTGCCAGCAGCCAAGATCGCGGCTTCCGACGGATCGATACGCAGTATTTT. Translated, it gives CASSQDRGFRRIDTQYF.

In this sample, this clonotype turned up many times. This sequence joins TRBV5-1 and TRBJ2-7; 8 bases fit TRBD2. CDR3 length: 15 amino acids. Looked up from germline, CDR1 is SGHRS and CDR2 is YFSETQ. V lost 0 bases to trimming and J lost 1 base; unmatched junction nucleotides: 3. CDR3 sequence reads: CASSLGLAGSYEQYF. The CDR3 DNA sequence: TGCGCCAGCAGCTTGGGCCTAGCGGGTTCCTACGAGCAGTACTTC.

This clonotype was observed once. This chain joins TRBV7-9 and TRBJ2-1; D gene uncertain. The DNA matches TRBJ2-7 better at its end, which makes the J call doubtful. Germline loops: CDR1 SEHNR, CDR2 FQNEAQ (reference sequence). CDR3 length equals 15 residues. As DNA, the CDR3 is TGTGCCAGCAGCAGGACGGAGAGCTCCTACAATGAGCAGTACTTC. It specifies CASSRTESSYNEQYF.

This clonotype was found a few times. The chain links TRBV6-5 to TRBJ2-5; 9 bases are shared with TRBD2. CDR1 is MNHEY, CDR2 SVGAGI, per germline. The CDR3 extends over 15 amino acids. The ends lost 4 bases at V and 2 bases at J; junction bases unmatched: 5. CDR3 in amino acids: CASSSGLARQETQYF. CDR3 in DNA: TGTGCCAGCAGTTCCGGACTAGCGCGGCAAGAGACCCAGTACTTC.

The V and J genes are TRBV29-1 and TRBJ2-2; a possible D gene is TRBD1 (5 bases). The germline CDR1 and CDR2 sequences are SQVTM and ANQGSEA. Trimming removed 4 bases from V and 3 bases from J, with 15 bases in between. This CDR3 contains 15 residues. CDR3 sequence reads: CSVGQGGVDTGELFF. The DNA for the CDR3 is TGCAGCGTTGGTCAGGGTGGTGTAGACACCGGGGAGCTGTTTTTT.